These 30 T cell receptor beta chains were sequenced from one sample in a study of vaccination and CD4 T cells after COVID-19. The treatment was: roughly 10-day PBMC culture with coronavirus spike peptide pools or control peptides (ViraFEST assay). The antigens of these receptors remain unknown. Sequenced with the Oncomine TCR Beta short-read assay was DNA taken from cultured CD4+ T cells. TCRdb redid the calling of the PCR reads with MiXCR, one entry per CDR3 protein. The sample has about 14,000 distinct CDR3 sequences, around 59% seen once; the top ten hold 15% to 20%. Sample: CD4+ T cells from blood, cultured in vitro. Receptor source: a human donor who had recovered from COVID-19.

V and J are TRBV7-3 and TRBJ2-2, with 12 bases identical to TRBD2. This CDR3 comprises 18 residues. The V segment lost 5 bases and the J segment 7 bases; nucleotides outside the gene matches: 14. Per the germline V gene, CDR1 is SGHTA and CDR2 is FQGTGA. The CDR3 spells CASSNVPSGRAIGGELFF. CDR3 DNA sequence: TGTGCCAGCAGCAACGTCCCTAGCGGGAGGGCCATAGGCGGGGAGCTGTTTTTT.

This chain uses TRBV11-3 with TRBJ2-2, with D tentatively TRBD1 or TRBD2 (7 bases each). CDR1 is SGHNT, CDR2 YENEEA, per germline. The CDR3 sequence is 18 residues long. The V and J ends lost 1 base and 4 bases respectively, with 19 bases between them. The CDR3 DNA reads TGTGCCAGCAGCTTAGCCCTGAGGGGGCGCGGGGGCACCGGGGAGCTGTTTTTT. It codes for CASSLALRGRGGTGELFF.

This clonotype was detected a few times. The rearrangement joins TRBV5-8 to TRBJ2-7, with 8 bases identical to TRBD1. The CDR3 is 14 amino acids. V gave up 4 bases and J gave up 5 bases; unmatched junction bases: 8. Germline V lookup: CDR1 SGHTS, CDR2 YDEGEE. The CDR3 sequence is CASSIPGGPHEQYF. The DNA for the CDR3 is TGTGCCAGCAGCATCCCAGGGGGCCCGCACGAGCAGTACTTC. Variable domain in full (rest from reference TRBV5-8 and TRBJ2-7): EAGVTQSPTHLIKTRGQQATLRCSPISGHTSVYWYQQALGLGLQFLLWYDEGEERNRGNFPPRFSGRQFPNYSSELNVNALELEDSALYLCASSIPGGPHEQYFGPGTRLTVT.

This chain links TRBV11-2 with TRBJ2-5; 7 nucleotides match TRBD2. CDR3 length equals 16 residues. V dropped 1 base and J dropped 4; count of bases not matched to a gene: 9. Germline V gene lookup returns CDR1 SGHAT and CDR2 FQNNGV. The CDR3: CASSLVPFGGGETQYF. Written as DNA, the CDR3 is TGTGCCAGCAGCTTAGTTCCGTTTGGCGGGGGAGAGACCCAGTACTTC.

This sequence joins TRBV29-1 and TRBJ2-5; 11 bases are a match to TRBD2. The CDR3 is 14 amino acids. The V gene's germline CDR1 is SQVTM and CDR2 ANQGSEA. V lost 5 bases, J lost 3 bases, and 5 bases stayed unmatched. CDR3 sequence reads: CSVKQLAGEETQYF. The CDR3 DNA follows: TGCAGCGTTAAGCAACTAGCGGGAGAAGAGACCCAGTACTTC.

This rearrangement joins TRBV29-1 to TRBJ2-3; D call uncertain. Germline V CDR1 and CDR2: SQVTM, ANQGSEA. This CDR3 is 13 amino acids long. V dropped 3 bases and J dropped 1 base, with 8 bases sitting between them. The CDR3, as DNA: TGCAGCGTTGAGGAAACAGGCACAGATACGCAGTATTTT. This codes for CSVEETGTDTQYF.

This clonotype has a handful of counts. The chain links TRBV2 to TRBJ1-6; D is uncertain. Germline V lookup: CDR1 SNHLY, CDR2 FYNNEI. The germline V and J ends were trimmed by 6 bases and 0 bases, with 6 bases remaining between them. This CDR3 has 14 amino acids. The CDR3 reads CASSRISYNSPLHF. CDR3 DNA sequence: TGTGCCAGCAGCAGAATCTCCTATAATTCACCCCTCCACTTT.

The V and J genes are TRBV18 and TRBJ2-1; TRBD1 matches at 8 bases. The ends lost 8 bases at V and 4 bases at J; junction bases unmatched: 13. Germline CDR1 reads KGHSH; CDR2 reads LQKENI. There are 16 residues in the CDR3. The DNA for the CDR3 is TGTGCCAGCACAACCGGGACAGGCCTTGTTTACAATGAGCAGTTCTTC. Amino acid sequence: CASTTGTGLVYNEQFF.

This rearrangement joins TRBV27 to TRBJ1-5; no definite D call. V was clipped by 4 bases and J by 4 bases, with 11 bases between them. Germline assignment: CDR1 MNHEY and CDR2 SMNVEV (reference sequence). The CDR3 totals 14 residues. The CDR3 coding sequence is TGTGCCAGCAGTTCACCCACGAGGAATCAGCCCCAGCATTTT. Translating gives CASSSPTRNQPQHF.

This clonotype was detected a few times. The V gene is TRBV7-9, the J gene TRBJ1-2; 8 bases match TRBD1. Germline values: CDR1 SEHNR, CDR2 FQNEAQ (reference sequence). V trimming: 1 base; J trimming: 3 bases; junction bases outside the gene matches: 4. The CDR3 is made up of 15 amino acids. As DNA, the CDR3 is TGTGCCAGCAGCTTAGAACAGGGGGGGTACTATGGCTACACCTTC. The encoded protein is CASSLEQGGYYGYTF.

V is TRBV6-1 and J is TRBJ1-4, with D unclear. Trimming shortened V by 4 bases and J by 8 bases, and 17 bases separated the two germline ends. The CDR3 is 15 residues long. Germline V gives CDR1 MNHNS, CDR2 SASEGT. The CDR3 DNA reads TGTGCCAGCAGTGCCACCCGCCCGCCAGAGGAAAAACTGTTTTTT. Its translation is CASSATRPPEEKLFF.

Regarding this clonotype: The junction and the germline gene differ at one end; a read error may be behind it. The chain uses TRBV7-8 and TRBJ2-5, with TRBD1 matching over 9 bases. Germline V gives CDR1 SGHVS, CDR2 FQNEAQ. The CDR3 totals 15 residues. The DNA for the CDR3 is TGTGCCGGCAGCTACGGGACAGGGTTCGGGGAGACCCAGTACTTC. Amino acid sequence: CAGSYGTGFGETQYF.

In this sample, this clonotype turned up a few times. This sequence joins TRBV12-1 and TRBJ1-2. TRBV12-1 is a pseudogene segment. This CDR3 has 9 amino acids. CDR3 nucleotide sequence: TGTGCCAGCAAATATGGCTACACCTTC. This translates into CASKYGYTF.

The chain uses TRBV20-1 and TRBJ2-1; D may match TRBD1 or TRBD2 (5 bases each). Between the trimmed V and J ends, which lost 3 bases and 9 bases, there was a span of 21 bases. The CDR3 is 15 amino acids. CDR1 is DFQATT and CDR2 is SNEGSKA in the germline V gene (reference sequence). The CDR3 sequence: CSARASGRLVGEQFF. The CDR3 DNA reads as TGCAGTGCTAGGGCCTCAGGGAGACTCGTCGGTGAGCAGTTCTTC.

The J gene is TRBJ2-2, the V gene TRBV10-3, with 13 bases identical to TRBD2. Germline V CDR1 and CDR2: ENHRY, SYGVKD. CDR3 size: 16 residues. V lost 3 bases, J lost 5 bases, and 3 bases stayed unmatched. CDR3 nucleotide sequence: TGTGCCATCAGTGACCCGACTAGCGGGAGGACCGGGGAGCTGTTTTTT. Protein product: CAISDPTSGRTGELFF.

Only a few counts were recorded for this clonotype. This CDR3 is CATSDPRTSSEQFF. CDR3 DNA: TGTGCCACCAGTGATCCCAGGACTAGTAGTGAGCAGTTCTTC. The chain recombines TRBV24-1 with TRBJ2-1; 7 bases align to TRBD2. V shed 3 bases, J shed 9 bases, and the junction held 7 bases outside the gene matches. Germline lookup yields CDR1 KGHDR and CDR2 SFDVKD. This CDR3 contains 14 residues.

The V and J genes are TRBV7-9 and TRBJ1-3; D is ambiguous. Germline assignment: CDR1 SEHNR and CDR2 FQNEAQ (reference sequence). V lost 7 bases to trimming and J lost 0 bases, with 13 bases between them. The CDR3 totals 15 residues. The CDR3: CASTRSQTSGNTIYF. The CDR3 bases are TGTGCCAGCACGCGCAGTCAGACCTCTGGAAACACCATATATTTT.

The CDR3 loop is CASTRLAGGKETQYF. CDR3 sequence (DNA): TGTGCCAGCACGCGACTAGCGGGGGGGAAAGAGACCCAGTACTTC. The chain employs TRBV6-1 and TRBJ2-5, with 14 positions matching TRBD2. The V and J ends lost 7 bases and 3 bases, in that order; junction bases with no gene match: 4. The CDR3 is made up of 15 amino acids. Germline assignment: CDR1 MNHNS and CDR2 SASEGT.

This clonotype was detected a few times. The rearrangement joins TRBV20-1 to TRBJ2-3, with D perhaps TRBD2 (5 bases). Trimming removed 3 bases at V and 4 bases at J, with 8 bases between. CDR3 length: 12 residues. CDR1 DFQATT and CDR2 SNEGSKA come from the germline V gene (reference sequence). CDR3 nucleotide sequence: TGCAGTGCTAGCCCCGGGGCAGATACGCAGTATTTT. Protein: CSASPGADTQYF.

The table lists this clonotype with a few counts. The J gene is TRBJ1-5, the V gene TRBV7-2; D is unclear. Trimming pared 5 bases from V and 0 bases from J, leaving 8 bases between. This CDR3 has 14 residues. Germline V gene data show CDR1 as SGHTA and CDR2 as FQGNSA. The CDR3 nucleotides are TGTGCCAGCAGCCCGCAGGCTAGCAATCAGCCCCAGCATTTT. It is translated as CASSPQASNQPQHF.

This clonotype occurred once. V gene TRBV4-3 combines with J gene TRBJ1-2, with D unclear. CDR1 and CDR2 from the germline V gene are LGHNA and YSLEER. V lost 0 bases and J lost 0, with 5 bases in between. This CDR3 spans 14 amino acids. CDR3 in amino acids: CASSQDISNYGYTF. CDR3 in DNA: TGCGCCAGCAGCCAAGATATTTCTAACTATGGCTACACCTTC.

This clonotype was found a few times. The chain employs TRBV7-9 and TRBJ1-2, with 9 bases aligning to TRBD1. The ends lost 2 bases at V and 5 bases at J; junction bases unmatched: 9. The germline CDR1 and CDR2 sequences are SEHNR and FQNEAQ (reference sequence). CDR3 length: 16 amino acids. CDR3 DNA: TGTGCCAGCAGCTTAACGTACAGGGGGCGCGGATATGGCTACACCTTC. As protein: CASSLTYRGRGYGYTF.

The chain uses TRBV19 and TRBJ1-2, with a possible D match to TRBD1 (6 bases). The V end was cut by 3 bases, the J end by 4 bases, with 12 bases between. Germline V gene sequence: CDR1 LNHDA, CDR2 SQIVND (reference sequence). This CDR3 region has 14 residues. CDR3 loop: CASSIGGLGYGYTF. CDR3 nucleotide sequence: TGTGCCAGTAGTATTGGGGGGCTCGGCTATGGCTACACCTTC.

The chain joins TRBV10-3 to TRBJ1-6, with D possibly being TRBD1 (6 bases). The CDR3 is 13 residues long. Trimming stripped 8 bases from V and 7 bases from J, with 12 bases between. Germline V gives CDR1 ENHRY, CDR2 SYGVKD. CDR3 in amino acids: CAIGGTKNSPLHF. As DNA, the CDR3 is TGTGCCATCGGAGGGACAAAAAATTCACCCCTCCACTTT.

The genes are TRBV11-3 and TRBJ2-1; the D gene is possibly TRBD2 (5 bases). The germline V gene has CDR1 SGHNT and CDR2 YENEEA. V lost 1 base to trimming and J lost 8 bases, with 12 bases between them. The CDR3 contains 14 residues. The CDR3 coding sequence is TGTGCCAGCAGCTTAGGCCTAGCTTACGATGAGCAGTTCTTC. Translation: CASSLGLAYDEQFF.

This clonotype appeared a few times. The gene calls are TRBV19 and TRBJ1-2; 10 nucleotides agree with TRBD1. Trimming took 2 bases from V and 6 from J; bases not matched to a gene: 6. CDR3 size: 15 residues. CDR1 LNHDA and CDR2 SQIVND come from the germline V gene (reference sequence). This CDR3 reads CASSIRTGGYHGYTF. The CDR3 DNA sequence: TGTGCCAGTAGTATAAGGACAGGGGGGTATCATGGCTACACCTTC.

The CDR3 is CASRQSGETQYF. In DNA, the CDR3 is TGTGCCAGCCGACAGTCCGGGGAGACCCAGTACTTC. The J gene is TRBJ2-5, the V gene TRBV19; D possibly corresponds to TRBD1 (5 bases). The germline V gene has CDR1 LNHDA and CDR2 SQIVND (reference sequence). This CDR3 is built from 12 residues. V gave up 9 bases and J gave up 5 bases, with 13 bases separating them. Variable domain in full (rest from reference TRBV19 and TRBJ2-5): DGGITQSPKYLFRKEGQNVTLSCEQNLNHDAMYWYRQDPGQGLRLIYYSQIVNDFQKGDIAEGYSVSREKKESFPLTVTSAQKNPTAFYLCASRQSGETQYFGPGTRLLVL.

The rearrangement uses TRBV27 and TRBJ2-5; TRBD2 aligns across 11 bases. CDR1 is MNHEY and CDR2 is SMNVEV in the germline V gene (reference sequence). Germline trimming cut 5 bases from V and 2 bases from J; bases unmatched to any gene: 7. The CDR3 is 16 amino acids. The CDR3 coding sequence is TGTGCCAGCAGTCCCGGACTAGCGGGCCGGCAAGAGACCCAGTACTTC. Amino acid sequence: CASSPGLAGRQETQYF.

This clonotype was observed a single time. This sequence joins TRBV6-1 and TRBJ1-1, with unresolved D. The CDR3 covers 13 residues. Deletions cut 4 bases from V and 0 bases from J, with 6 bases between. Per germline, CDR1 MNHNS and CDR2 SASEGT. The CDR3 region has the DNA TGTGCCAGCAGTGCAACCTTGAACACTGAAGCTTTCTTT. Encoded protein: CASSATLNTEAFF.

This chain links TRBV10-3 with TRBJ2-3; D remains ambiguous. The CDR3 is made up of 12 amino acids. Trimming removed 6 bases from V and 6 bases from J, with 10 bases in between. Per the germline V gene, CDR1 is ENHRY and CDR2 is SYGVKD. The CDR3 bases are TGTGCCATCAGCCCAGCACGGGATACGCAGTATTTT. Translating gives CAISPARDTQYF.